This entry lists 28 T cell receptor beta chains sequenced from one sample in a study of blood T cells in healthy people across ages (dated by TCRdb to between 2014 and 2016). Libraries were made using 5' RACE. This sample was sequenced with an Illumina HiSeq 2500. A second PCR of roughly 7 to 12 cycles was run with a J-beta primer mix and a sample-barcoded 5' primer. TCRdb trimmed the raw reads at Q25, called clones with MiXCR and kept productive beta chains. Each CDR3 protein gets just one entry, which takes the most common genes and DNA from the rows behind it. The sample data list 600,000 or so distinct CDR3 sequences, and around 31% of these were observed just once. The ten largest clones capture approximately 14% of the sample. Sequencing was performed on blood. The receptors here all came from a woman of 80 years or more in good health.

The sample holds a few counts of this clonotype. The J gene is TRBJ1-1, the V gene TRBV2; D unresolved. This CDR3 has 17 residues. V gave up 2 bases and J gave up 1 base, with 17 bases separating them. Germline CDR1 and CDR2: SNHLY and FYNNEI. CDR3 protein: CASSEHPIRHTNTEAFF. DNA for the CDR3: TGTGCCAGCAGTGAACACCCCATCAGACATACGAACACTGAAGCTTTCTTT.

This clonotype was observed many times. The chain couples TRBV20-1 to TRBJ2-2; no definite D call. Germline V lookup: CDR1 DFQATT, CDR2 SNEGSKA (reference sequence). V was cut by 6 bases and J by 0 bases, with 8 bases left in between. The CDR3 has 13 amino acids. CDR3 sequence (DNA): TGCAGTGCCCCGGACCCGAACACCGGGGAGCTGTTTTTT. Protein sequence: CSAPDPNTGELFF.

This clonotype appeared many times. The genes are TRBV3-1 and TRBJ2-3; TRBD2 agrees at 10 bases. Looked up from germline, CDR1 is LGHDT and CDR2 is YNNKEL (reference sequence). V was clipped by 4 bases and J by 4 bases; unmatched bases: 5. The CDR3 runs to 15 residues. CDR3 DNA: TGTGCCAGCAGCCTAGCGGGGGGAGAACCAGATACGCAGTATTTT. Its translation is CASSLAGGEPDTQYF.

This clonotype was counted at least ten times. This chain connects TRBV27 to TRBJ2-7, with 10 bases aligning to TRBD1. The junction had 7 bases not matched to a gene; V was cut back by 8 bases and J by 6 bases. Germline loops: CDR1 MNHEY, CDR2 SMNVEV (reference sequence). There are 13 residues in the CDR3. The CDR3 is CASQDRGSLEQYF. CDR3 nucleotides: TGTGCCAGCCAGGACAGGGGGTCCCTCGAGCAGTACTTC.

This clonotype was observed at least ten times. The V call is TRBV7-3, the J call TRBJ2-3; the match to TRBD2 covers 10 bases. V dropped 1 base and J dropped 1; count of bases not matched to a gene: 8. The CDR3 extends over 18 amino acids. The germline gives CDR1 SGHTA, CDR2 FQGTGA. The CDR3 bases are TGTGCCAGCAGCTTAAGGGGAGCGGGGGGGCGTCGCACAGATACGCAGTATTTT. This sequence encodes CASSLRGAGGRRTDTQYF.

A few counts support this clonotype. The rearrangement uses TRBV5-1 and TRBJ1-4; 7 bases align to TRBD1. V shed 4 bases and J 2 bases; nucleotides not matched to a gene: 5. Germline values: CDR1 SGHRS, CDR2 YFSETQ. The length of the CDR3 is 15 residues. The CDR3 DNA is TGCGCCAGCAGCGTCGACAGGGCGACTAATGAAAAACTGTTTTTT. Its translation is CASSVDRATNEKLFF.

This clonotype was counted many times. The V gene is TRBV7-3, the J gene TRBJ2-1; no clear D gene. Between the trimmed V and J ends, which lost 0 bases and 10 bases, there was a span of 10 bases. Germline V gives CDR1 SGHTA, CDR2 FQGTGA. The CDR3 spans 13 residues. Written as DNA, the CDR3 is TGTGCCAGCAGCTTAACTAGCTTGGGAGAGCAGTTCTTC. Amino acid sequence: CASSLTSLGEQFF.

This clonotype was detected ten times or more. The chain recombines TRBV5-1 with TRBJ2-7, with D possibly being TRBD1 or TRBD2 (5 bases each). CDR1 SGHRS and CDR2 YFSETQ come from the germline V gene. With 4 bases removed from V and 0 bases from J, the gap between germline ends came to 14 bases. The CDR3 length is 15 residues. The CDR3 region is CASSAGTISSYEQYF. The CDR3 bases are TGCGCCAGCAGCGCTGGGACGATCAGCTCCTACGAGCAGTACTTC. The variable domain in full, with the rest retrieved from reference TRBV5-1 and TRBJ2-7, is KAGVTQTPRYLIKTRGQQVTLSCSPISGHRSVSWYQQTPGQGLQFLFEYFSETQRNKGNFPGRFSGRQFSNSRSEMNVSTLELGDSALYLCASSAGTISSYEQYFGPGTRLTVT.

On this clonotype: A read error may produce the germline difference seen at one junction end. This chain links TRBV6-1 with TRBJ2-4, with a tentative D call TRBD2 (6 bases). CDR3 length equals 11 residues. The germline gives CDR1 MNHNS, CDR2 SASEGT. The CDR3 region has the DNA TGTGCCAGTAGTGTTTCCAGGGAGGAGTACTTC. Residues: CASSVSREEYF.

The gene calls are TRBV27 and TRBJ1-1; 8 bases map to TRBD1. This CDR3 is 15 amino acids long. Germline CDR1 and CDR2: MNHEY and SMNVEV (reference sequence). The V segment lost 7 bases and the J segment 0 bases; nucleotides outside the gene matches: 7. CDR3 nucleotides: TGTGCCAGCACCCCACTGACAGGGGTGAACACTGAAGCTTTCTTT. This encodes CASTPLTGVNTEAFF.

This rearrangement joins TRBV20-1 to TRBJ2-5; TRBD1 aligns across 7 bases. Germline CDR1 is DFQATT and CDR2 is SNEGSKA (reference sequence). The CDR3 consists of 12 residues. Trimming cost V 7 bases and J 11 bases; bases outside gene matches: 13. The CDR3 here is CSGGQKSREQYF. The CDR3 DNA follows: TGCAGTGGGGGACAGAAAAGTAGGGAGCAGTACTTC.

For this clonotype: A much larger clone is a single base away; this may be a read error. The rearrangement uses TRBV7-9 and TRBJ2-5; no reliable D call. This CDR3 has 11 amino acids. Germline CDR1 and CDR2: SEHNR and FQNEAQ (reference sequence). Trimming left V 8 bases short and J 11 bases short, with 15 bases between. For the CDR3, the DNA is TGTGCCAGCGTTGCTTACCAATGGCAGTACTTC. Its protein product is CASVAYQWQYF.

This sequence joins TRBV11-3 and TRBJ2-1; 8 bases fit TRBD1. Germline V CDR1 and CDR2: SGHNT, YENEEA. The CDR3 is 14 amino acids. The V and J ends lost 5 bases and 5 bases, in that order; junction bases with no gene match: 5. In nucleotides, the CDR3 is TGTGCCAGCAGCCCGCAGACAGGGGACAATGAGCAGTTCTTC. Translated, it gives CASSPQTGDNEQFF.

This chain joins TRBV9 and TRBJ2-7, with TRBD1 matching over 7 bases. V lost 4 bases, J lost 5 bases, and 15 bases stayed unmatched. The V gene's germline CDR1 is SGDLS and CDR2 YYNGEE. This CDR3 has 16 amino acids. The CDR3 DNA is TGTGCCAGCAGCTCGAGTGGGGACAGCGATTGGGACGAGCAGTACTTC. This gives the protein CASSSSGDSDWDEQYF.

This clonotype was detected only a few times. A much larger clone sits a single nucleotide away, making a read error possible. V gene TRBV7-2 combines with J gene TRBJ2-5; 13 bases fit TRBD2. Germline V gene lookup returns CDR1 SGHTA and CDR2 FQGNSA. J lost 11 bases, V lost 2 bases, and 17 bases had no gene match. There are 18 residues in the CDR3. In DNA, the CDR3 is TGTGCCAGCAGCTTATCCGGACTAGCGGGGGTACGTGCGAATGAGCAGTACTTC. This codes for CASSLSGLAGVRANEQYF.

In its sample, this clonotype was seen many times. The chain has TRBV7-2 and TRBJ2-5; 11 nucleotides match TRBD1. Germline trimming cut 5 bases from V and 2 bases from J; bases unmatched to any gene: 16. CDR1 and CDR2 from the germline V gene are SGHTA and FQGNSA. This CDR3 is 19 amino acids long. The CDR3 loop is CASSRRPGTGGRWQETQYF. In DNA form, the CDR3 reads TGTGCCAGCAGCCGACGTCCCGGGACAGGGGGACGATGGCAAGAGACCCAGTACTTC.

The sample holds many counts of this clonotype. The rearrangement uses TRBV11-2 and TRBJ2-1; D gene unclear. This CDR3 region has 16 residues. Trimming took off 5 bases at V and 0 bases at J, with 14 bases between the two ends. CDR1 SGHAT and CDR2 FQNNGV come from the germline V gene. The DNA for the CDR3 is TGTGCCAGCAGCCAAATATGGCGGAGCTCCTACAATGAGCAGTTCTTC. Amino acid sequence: CASSQIWRSSYNEQFF.

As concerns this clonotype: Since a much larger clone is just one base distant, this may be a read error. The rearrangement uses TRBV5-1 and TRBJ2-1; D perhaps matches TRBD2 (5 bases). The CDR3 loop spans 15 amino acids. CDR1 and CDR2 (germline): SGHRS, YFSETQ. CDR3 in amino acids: CASSSDLGSGNGQFF. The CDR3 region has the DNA TGCGCCAGCAGCTCGGACTTGGGGTCCGGCAATGGGCAGTTCTTC.

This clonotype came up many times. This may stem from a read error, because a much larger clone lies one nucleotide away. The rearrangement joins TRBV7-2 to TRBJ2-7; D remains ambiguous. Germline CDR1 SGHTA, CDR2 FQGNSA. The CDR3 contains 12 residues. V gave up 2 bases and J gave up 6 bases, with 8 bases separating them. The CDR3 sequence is CASSLKGFEQYF. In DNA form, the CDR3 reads TGTGCCAGCAGCTTAAAAGGGTTCGAGCAGTACTTC.

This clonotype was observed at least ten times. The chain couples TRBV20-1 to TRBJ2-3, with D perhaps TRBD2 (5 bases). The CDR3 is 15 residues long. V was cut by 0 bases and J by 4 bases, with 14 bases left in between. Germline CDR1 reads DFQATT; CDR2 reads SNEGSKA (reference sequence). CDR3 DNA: TGCAGTGCTAGAGATTCAAAGGAGGAGTCAGATACGCAGTATTTT. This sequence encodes CSARDSKEESDTQYF.

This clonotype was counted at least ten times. The CDR3 region has the DNA TGTGCCAGCAGCCTCCCGGGGGGACTAGCGGTCTACGAGCAGTACTTC. Its protein product is CASSLPGGLAVYEQYF. This chain joins TRBV6-2 or TRBV6-3 and TRBJ2-7, with 11 positions matching TRBD2. The CDR3 extends over 16 amino acids. Germline lookup yields CDR1 MNHEY and CDR2 SVGEGT. The V gene end was trimmed by 6 bases and the J gene end by 3 bases; junction bases not matched to a gene: 10.

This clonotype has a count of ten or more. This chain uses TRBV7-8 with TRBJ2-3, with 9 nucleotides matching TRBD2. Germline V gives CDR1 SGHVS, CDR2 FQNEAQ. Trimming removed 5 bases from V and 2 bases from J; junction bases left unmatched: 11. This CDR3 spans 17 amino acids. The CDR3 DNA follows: TGTGCCAGCAGCCCCCGACTAGCGGCAATAAACACAGATACGCAGTATTTT. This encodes CASSPRLAAINTDTQYF.

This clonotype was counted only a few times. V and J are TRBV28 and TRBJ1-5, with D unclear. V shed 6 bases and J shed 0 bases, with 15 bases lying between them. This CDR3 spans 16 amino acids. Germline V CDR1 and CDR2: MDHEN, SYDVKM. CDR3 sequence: CASSLQTPYSNQPQHF. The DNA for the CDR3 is TGTGCCAGCAGCCTCCAGACACCCTATAGCAATCAGCCCCAGCATTTT. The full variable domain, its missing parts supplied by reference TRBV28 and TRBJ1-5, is DVKVTQSSRYLVKRTGEKVFLECVQDMDHENMFWYRQDPGLGLRLIYFSYDVKMKEKGDIPEGYSVSREKKERFSLILESASTNQTSMYLCASSLQTPYSNQPQHFGDGTRLSIL.

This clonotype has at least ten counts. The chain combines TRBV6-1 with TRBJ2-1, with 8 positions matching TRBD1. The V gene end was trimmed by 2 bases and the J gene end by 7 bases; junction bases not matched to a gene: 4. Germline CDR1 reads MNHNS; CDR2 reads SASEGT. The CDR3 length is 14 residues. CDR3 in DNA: TGTGCCAGCAGTGAAAAAACAGGGGGGAATGAGCAGTTCTTC. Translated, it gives CASSEKTGGNEQFF.

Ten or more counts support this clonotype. The CDR3 region is CASSATVYGYTF. CDR3 nucleotides: TGTGCCAGCAGCGCGACAGTCTATGGCTACACCTTC. The chain recombines TRBV7-2 with TRBJ1-2, with D perhaps TRBD1 (5 bases). The CDR3 sequence is 12 residues long. Germline V gives CDR1 SGHTA, CDR2 FQGNSA. V was cut by 5 bases and J by 4 bases, with 8 bases left in between.

CDR3 sequence: CSAPTGAGSNQPQHF. The CDR3 nucleotides are TGCAGTGCTCCGACAGGGGCCGGTAGCAATCAGCCCCAGCATTTT. The chain combines TRBV20-1 with TRBJ1-5, with 8 bases that match TRBD1. Germline assignment: CDR1 DFQATT and CDR2 SNEGSKA (reference sequence). The ends lost 5 bases at V and 0 bases at J; junction bases unmatched: 6. CDR3 length equals 15 residues.

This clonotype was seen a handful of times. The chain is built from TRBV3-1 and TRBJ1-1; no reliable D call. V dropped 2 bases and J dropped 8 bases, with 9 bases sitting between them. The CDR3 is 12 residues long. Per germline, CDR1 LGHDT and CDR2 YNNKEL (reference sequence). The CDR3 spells CASSQSSREAFF. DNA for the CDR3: TGTGCCAGCAGCCAAAGTTCCCGAGAAGCTTTCTTT. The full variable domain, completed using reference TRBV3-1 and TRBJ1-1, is DTAVSQTPKYLVTQMGNDKSIKCEQNLGHDTMYWYKQDSKKFLKIMFSYNNKELIINETVPNRFSPKSPDKAHLNLHINSLELGDSAVYFCASSQSSREAFFGQGTRLTVV.

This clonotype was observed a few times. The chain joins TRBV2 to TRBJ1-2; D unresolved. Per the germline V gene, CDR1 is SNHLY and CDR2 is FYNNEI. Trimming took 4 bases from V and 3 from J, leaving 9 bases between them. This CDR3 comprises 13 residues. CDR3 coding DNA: TGTGCCAGCAGTGTCCTACCCCACTATGGCTACACCTTC. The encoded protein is CASSVLPHYGYTF.